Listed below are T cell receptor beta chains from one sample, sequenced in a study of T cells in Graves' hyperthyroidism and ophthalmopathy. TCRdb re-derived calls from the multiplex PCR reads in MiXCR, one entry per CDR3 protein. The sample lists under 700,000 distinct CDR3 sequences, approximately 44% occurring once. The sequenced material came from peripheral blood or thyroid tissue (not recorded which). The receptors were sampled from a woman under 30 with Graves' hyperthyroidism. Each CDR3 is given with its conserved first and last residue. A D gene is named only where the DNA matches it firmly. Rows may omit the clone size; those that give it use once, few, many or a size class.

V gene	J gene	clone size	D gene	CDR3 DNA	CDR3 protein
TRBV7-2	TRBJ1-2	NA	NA	TGTGCCAGCAGCCCCCGACATCCTGATGGCTACACCTTC	CASSPRHPDGYTF
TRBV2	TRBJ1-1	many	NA	TGTGCCAGCAGTACTACCACTGAAGCTTTCTTT	CASSTTTEAFF
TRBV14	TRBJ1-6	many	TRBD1	TGTGCCAGCAGCCAAGATGGAGGGGGCTCACCCCTCCACTTT	CASSQDGGGSPLHF
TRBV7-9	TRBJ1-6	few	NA	TGTGCCAGCAGCCCTACCCCGGGACCGACTAATTCACCCCTCCACTTT	CASSPTPGPTNSPLHF
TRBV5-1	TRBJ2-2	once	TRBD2	TGCGCCAGCAGCCCGGGACTAGCGGGACGTCAAAGCACCGGGGAGCTGTTTTTT	CASSPGLAGRQSTGELFF
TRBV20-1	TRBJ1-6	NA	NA	TGCAGTGCTAGAGATCATAGCGGGAGCACCCTCCACTTT	CSARDHSGSTLHF
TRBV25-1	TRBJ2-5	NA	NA	TGTGCCAGCACTGGTTGGGGGCGGGGAGAGACCCAGTACTTC	CASTGWGRGETQYF
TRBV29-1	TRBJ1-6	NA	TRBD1	TGCAGCGTTGGACAGGGGGCGGGAGTCCTCCACTTT	CSVGQGAGVLHF
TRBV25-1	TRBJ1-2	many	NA	TGTGCCAGCAGCCATGGATGGTCTGACGGCTACACCTTC	CASSHGWSDGYTF
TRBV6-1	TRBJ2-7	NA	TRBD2	TGTGCCAGCAGCACTAGCGCCTCGGGGTACTACGAGCAGTACTTC	CASSTSASGYYEQYF
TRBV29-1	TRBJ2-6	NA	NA	TGCAGCCTTGACACGTCTGGGGCCAACGTCCTGACTTTC	CSLDTSGANVLTF
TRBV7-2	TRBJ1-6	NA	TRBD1	TGTGCCAGCAGCCTACAGGGGACGAAGGGAAATTCACCCCTCCACTTT	CASSLQGTKGNSPLHF
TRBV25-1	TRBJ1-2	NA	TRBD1	TGTGCCAGCAGTTACAGGGGGTCCCGCTATGGCTACACCTTC	CASSYRGSRYGYTF
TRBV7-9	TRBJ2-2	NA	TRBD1	TGTGCCAGCAGCTTATACCCAGGGGGCAATCTGAACACCGGGGAGCTGTTTTTT	CASSLYPGGNLNTGELFF
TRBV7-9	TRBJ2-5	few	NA	TGTGCCAGCAGCTTAGTACTGACGAAAGAGACCCAGTACTTC	CASSLVLTKETQYF
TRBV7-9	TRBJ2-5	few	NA	TGTGCCAGCAGCTTGGTGGAGGGGCGGGGACGGGAGACCCAGTACTTC	CASSLVEGRGRETQYF
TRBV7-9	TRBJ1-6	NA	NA	TGTGCCAGTAGTGCAACCCCTGGATCTCCCCTCCACTTT	CASSATPGSPLHF
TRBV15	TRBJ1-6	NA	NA	TGTGCCACCAGCAGGACCCGGGCCGCTTCCTATAATTCACCCCTCCACTTT	CATSRTRAASYNSPLHF
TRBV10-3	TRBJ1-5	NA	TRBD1	TGTGCCATCAGTGACCGGACAGGTTGGAATCAGCCTCAGCATTTT	CAISDRTGWNQPQHF
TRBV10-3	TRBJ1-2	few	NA	TGTGCCGCCCGTGGGGGGTATGGCTACACCTTC	CAARGGYGYTF
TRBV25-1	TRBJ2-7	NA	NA	TGTGCCAGCAGTGAAAGGAGGGGCTACGAGCAGTACTTC	CASSERRGYEQYF
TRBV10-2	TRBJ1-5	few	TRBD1	TGCGCCAGCAGTGGTGACAGGGGGGGCCGCTATAACAATCAGCCCCAGCATTTT	CASSGDRGGRYNNQPQHF
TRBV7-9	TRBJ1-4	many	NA	TGTGCCAGCAGCTTAGATCTCACAAATGCACTGTTTTTT	CASSLDLTNALFF
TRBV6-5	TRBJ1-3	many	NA	TGTGCCAGCAGCTACATCAGGGTCGGAAACACCATATATTTT	CASSYIRVGNTIYF
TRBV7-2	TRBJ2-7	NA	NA	TGTGCTAGACCACCGGGGGACTCCTACGAGCAGTACTTC	CARPPGDSYEQYF
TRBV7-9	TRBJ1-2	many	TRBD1	TGTGCCAGCAGCTCGGGACAGGGGGGCTACACCTTC	CASSSGQGGYTF
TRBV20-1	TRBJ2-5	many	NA	TGCAGTGCTCCGGATTGGCAGCGCCAAGAGACCCAGTACTTC	CSAPDWQRQETQYF
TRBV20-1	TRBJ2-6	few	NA	TGCAGTGCTAGTAAGGGGACTGGGGCCAACGTCCTGACTTTC	CSASKGTGANVLTF
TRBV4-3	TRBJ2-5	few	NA	TGCGCCAGCAGCCAAGTGGGGGGAGCGGAGACCCAGTACTTC	CASSQVGGAETQYF
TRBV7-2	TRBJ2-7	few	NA	TGTGCCAGCAGCTTAGATGACACCTACGAGCAGTACTTC	CASSLDDTYEQYF
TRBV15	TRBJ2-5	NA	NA	TGTGCCACCAGAGGACCCGGGAGAGGCTTC	CATRGPGRGF
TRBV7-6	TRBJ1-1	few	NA	TGTGCCAGCAGTCTTCGTCACCCGGGGGGCACTGAAGCTTTCTTT	CASSLRHPGGTEAFF
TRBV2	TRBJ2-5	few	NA	TGTGCCAGCAGTTCGACACGCCGGGAGACCCAGTACTTC	CASSSTRRETQYF
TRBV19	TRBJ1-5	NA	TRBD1	TGTGCCAGCAGCCTGGACAGGCATAGCAATCAGCCCCAGCATTTT	CASSLDRHSNQPQHF
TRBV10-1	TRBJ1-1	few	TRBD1	TGTGCCAGCAGTCTCGGTTCCGGGACAGGGGTCTCTGAAGCTTTCTTT	CASSLGSGTGVSEAFF
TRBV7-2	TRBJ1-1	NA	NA	TGTGCCAGCAGCTATCTGGCCCCTGACACTGAAGCTTTCTTT	CASSYLAPDTEAFF
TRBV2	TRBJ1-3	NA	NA	TGTGCCAGCAACGGGAACACCATATATTTT	CASNGNTIYF
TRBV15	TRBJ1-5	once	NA	TGTGCCACCAGGGCAGGGATTGTCAGCAATCAGCCCCAGCATTTT	CATRAGIVSNQPQHF
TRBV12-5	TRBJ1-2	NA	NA	TGTGCTAGTGGTTTGGGGGACATATATGGCTACACCTTC	CASGLGDIYGYTF
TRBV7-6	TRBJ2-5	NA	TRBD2	TGTGCCAGCAGCACGGGGGGGACGGGAGAGACCCAGTACTTC	CASSTGGTGETQYF
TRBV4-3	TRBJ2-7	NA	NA	TGCGCCAGCAGCCAACTTCGAGTTTTATACTTC	CASSQLRVLYF
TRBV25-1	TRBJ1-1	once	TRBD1	TGTGCCAGCAGTCGGGACAGGGCTGCGGACACTGAAGCTTTCTTT	CASSRDRAADTEAFF
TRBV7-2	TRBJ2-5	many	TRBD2	TGTGCCAGCAGCTACAATAGCGGGGGAGAGACCCAGTACTTC	CASSYNSGGETQYF
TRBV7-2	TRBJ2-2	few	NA	TGTGCCAGCAGGCTATGGGGCGGGACAGCCAACACCGGGGAGCTGTTTTTT	CASRLWGGTANTGELFF
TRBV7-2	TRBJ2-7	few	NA	TGTGCCAGCAGCCCCGATTGGACTCCAGGCAGCGAGCAGTACTTC	CASSPDWTPGSEQYF
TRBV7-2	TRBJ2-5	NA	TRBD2	TGTGCCAGCAGCCGGGAGGGTTCGGGGGGCGAAGGGGAGACCCAGTACTTC	CASSREGSGGEGETQYF
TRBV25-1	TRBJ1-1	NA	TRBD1	TGTGCCTGTGAGGACAGGTCGAACACTGAAGCTTTCTTT	CACEDRSNTEAFF
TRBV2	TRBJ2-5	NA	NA	TGTGCCAGCAGCCGAGGCGCGTACCAAGAGACCCAGTACTTC	CASSRGAYQETQYF
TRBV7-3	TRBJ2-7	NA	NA	TGTGCCAGCAGCAGGGAGTCCGAGCAGTACTTC	CASSRESEQYF
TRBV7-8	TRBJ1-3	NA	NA	TGTGCCAGCAGCCCCAGCAGGTGGCGGAACACCATATATTTT	CASSPSRWRNTIYF
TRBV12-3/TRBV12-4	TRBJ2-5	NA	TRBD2	TGTGCCAGCACCTCAATCTTGGTAGCGGGAGTGCGGGAGACCCAGTACTTC	CASTSILVAGVRETQYF
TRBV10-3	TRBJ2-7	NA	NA	TGTGCCATCAGTGAGTCTCTGGTAAACGAGCAGTACTTC	CAISESLVNEQYF
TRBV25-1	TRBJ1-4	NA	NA	TGTGCCAGACATACGGGACAAAGTATTTGCAAAGAAAAACTGTTTTTT	CARHTGQSICKEKLFF